This T cell receptor beta chain was sequenced for a study of identical twins. Only a few counts were recorded for this clonotype. The antigen is not known. Regarding the study as a whole: In cord blood, abundant beta clonotypes had fewer insertions; memory showed no trend. Researchers caution that invariant MAIT and iNKT cells could partly confound zero-insertion analyses. In drawing conclusions, the study used cross-sectional statistical analysis and did not follow the same donors.

A single record per CDR3 protein comes from TCRdb applying MiXCR to the 5' RACE reads. The repertoire consists of roughly 230,000 distinct CDR3 sequences, with roughly 8.7% occurring once and the leading ten covering over 2.5%. This CDR3 has 16 amino acids. V lost 4 bases to trimming and J lost 5 bases; unmatched junction nucleotides: 12. Germline V gene lookup returns CDR1 SEHNR and CDR2 FQNEAQ (reference sequence). The sample was also linked to a second study, of yellow fever vaccine responses in identical twins. That report notes: Reports say the vaccine T cell response in twins looked partly convergent and partly personalized.

The origin of this receptor is a young woman in good health. The sequencing input was CD8+ T cells sorted from blood. The chain recombines TRBV7-9 with TRBJ2-7; TRBD2 aligns across 9 bases. CDR3 residues: CASSSPGGGRANEQYF. The CDR3 DNA reads as TGTGCCAGCAGCTCCCCCGGTGGCGGGAGGGCCAACGAGCAGTACTTC.